This T cell receptor (beta chain) was retrieved from a study of blood T cell repertoires in COVID-19. Study-level information: The samples span acute and convalescent COVID-19 from the United States, Italy and Spain.

Sequencing used immunoSEQ multiplex PCR; TCRdb keeps in-frame clones, though not all of them. The sample yields about 200,000 clones, more than 75% seen once. V shed 5 bases, J shed 11 bases, and the junction held 10 bases outside the gene matches. The CDR3 covers 13 residues. Germline V lookup: CDR1 KGHSH, CDR2 LQKENI. What was sequenced was peripheral blood. This receptor was identified in a person between 65 and 79 years old with COVID-19, enrolled during active disease. The chain links TRBV18 to TRBJ2-3; TRBD1 aligns across 7 bases. This chain's CDR3 is CASSSGTEQEQYF. The CDR3 DNA follows: TGTGCCAGCTCATCCGGGACAGAACAAGAGCAGTATTTT.